This T cell receptor beta chain was captured by sequencing in a study of Ad26.COV2.S vaccination and SARS-CoV-2 variants. Sequencing was performed with immunoSEQ multiplex PCR; in TCRdb, only in-frame clones are kept and a portion is missing. The table has hundreds of thousands of clones, around 89% seen once. Overall study results and limits: Spike-specific responses of CD8+ and CD4+ T cells were reported to display substantial breadth after vaccination.

Regarding this clone: Its cognate antigen is unknown.

CDR1 and CDR2 from the germline V gene are SGHVS and FNYEAQ. V lost 1 base to trimming and J lost 5 bases; unmatched junction nucleotides: 3. The CDR3 contains 15 residues. The treatment is: some 19 received Ad26.COV2.S at low or high dose, single or two shots; several received placebo; per-sample allocation not given. The samples were gathered on day 63 after the first injection of vaccine or placebo. The gene calls are TRBV7-6 and TRBJ2-5; TRBD1 aligns across 11 bases. This receptor was obtained from a person between 18 and 59 years old who received the Ad26.COV2.S COVID-19 vaccine or a placebo. The material sequenced was peripheral blood, taken in a trial of Ad26.COV2.S vaccine versus placebo. The CDR3 DNA reads as TGTGCCAGCAGCTTAGGGACAGGGGGCCTGGAGACCCAGTACTTC. Protein sequence: CASSLGTGGLETQYF.